Following are 26 T cell receptor beta chains from one sample sequenced in a study of blood T cell repertoires in COVID-19. The data were produced by immunoSEQ multiplex PCR, yet TCRdb's version contains in-frame clones alone and is incomplete. The sample yields about 89,000 clones, around four fifths seen once. The material sequenced was peripheral blood. The receptors originated from a man between 65 and 79 years old with acute or convalescent COVID-19.

This chain links TRBV19 with TRBJ2-2; 8 bases align to TRBD1. With V trimmed by 7 bases and J by 2 bases, 3 bases remained unmatched. The CDR3 loop spans 14 amino acids. In germline, CDR1 is LNHDA, CDR2 SQIVND (reference sequence). CDR3 nucleotides: TGTGCCAGTACCGGGACAGGCAACACCGGGGAGCTGTTTTTT. Protein: CASTGTGNTGELFF.

This rearrangement joins TRBV9 to TRBJ1-5, with D possibly matching TRBD1 (5 bases). The CDR3 extends over 14 amino acids. Trimming cost V 0 bases and J 4 bases, with 8 bases left between them. Germline lookup yields CDR1 SGDLS and CDR2 YYNGEE. DNA of the CDR3: TGTGCCAGCAGCGTAGAGGGGTGGAATCAGCCCCAGCATTTT. Amino acids: CASSVEGWNQPQHF.

The CDR3 spells CASSLGPGGPNQPQHF. CDR3 DNA: TGCGCCAGCAGCTTGGGGCCAGGGGGACCCAATCAGCCCCAGCATTTT. The chain links TRBV5-1 to TRBJ1-5; 7 positions agree with TRBD1. This CDR3 is built from 16 residues. Germline values: CDR1 SGHRS, CDR2 YFSETQ. J was trimmed by 3 bases and V by 0 bases; bases with no gene match: 6.

CDR3 sequence (DNA): TGTGCCAGCAGCTTGGGACTAGCGGGAGCGAGGACAGATACGCAGTATTTT. Protein sequence: CASSLGLAGARTDTQYF. This chain links TRBV11-3 with TRBJ2-3; 14 bases align to TRBD2. CDR1 is SGHNT, CDR2 YENEEA, per germline. Trimming removed 3 bases from V and 3 bases from J; junction bases left unmatched: 5. The CDR3 totals 17 residues.

This chain uses TRBV7-6 with TRBJ2-1, with 10 positions matching TRBD1. CDR3 length: 15 amino acids. Looked up from germline, CDR1 is SGHVS and CDR2 is FNYEAQ. V was clipped by 3 bases and J by 7 bases; unmatched bases: 6. The CDR3 sequence: CASSLGQGLRNEQFF. The CDR3 DNA reads TGTGCCAGCAGCTTGGGACAGGGGTTGCGGAATGAGCAGTTCTTC.

The chain carries TRBV6-1 and TRBJ1-5; D remains unclear. This CDR3 has 16 amino acids. Germline assignment: CDR1 MNHNS and CDR2 SASEGT. V was cut by 2 bases and J by 0 bases, with 11 bases left in between. The CDR3 reads CASSEIGRYSNQPQHF. CDR3 DNA: TGTGCCAGCAGTGAAATAGGCAGGTATAGCAATCAGCCCCAGCATTTT.

The CDR3: CASSPTPTGLSGNTIYF. The DNA for the CDR3 is TGTGCCAGCAGCCCCACCCCCACAGGGCTCTCTGGAAACACCATATATTTT. The V and J genes are TRBV7-9 and TRBJ1-3, with D possibly being TRBD1 (6 bases). Germline lookup yields CDR1 SEHNR and CDR2 FQNEAQ (reference sequence). The V and J ends lost 5 bases and 0 bases respectively, with 17 bases between them. This CDR3 spans 17 amino acids.

The V and J genes are TRBV6-6 and TRBJ1-1, with D unresolved. Trimming shortened V by 6 bases and J by 2 bases, and 13 bases separated the two germline ends. Germline V gene data show CDR1 as MNHNY and CDR2 as SVGAGI (reference sequence). The CDR3 covers 14 residues. This CDR3 is CASSSTNRNTEAFF. DNA of the CDR3: TGTGCCAGCAGCTCCACTAATCGAAACACTGAAGCTTTCTTT.

J is TRBJ1-2 and V is TRBV20-1; D is unresolved. The CDR3 is 11 amino acids. Looked up from germline, CDR1 is DFQATT and CDR2 is SNEGSKA (reference sequence). V was pared by 4 bases and J by 6 bases, with 9 bases between. The CDR3 coding sequence is TGCAGTGCTATTAAACTGGATGGCTACACCTTC. Its translation: CSAIKLDGYTF.

This chain connects TRBV3-1 (or the pseudogene TRBV3-2) to TRBJ1-3; D is perhaps TRBD1 (5 bases). The CDR3 totals 13 residues. The germline V gene encodes CDR1 LGHDT and CDR2 YNNKEL (reference sequence). V was shortened by 5 bases and J by 7 bases, with 12 bases between the two germline ends. This CDR3 reads CASSFQGANTIYF. The CDR3 coding sequence is TGTGCCAGCAGCTTCCAGGGCGCCAACACCATATATTTT.

The V gene is TRBV6-6, the J gene TRBJ1-1; weak D call: TRBD1 (6 bases). Trimming removed 7 bases at V and 0 bases at J, with 15 bases between. The CDR3 has 15 residues. Germline CDR1 is MNHNY and CDR2 is SVGAGI (reference sequence). Written as DNA, the CDR3 is TGTGCCAGCAAACTAGGACAGACGATGAACACTGAAGCTTTCTTT. Translation gives CASKLGQTMNTEAFF.

This chain connects TRBV6-6 to TRBJ1-5, with 8 bases fitting TRBD1. With V trimmed by 2 bases and J by 4 bases, 4 bases remained unmatched. This CDR3 has 15 residues. Germline V lookup: CDR1 MNHNY, CDR2 SVGAGI (reference sequence). The DNA for the CDR3 is TGTGCCAGCAGTTACGGGGACAGGAGGAATCAGCCCCAGCATTTT. It is translated as CASSYGDRRNQPQHF.

This clone appeared a single time. The chain recombines TRBV7-9 with TRBJ1-1; tentatively, D is TRBD1 (5 bases). This CDR3 has 15 amino acids. The V end lost 0 bases, the J end lost 3 bases, and 11 bases lay between the germline ends. Germline CDR1 and CDR2: SEHNR and FQNEAQ (reference sequence). CDR3 protein: CASSLAGQGDTEAFF. In DNA, the CDR3 is TGTGCCAGCAGCTTAGCGGGCCAAGGGGACACTGAAGCTTTCTTT.

The chain carries TRBV4-1 and TRBJ1-3; D unclear. Germline-derived CDR1 and CDR2 are MGHRA and YSYEKL. This CDR3 contains 13 residues. Trimming removed 5 bases at V and 3 bases at J, with 8 bases between. CDR3: CASSTRDGNTIYF. The DNA of the CDR3 is TGCGCCAGCAGCACTCGGGATGGAAACACCATATATTTT.

The chain employs TRBV24-1 and TRBJ1-1, with D perhaps TRBD1 (5 bases). With 2 bases removed from V and 1 base from J, the gap between germline ends came to 10 bases. This CDR3 has 15 amino acids. CDR1 is KGHDR, CDR2 SFDVKD, per germline. The CDR3 is CATSDSGEGNTEAFF. DNA for the CDR3: TGTGCCACCAGTGATTCGGGGGAGGGGAACACTGAAGCTTTCTTT.

This clone occurred once. CDR3 coding DNA: TGTGCCAGCAGCCTCCATTATGGCTACACCTTC. Translating gives CASSLHYGYTF. V is TRBV3-1 (or the pseudogene TRBV3-2) and J is TRBJ1-2; unclear D gene. V was trimmed by 4 bases and J by 5 bases, leaving 5 bases between them. CDR1 is LGHDT and CDR2 is YNNKEL in the germline V gene (reference sequence). The CDR3 is 11 amino acids.

The rearrangement joins TRBV20-1 to TRBJ1-1; weak D call: TRBD1 (6 bases). Trimming removed 6 bases at V and 4 bases at J, with 15 bases between. CDR1 is DFQATT, CDR2 SNEGSKA, per germline (reference sequence). There are 13 residues in the CDR3. The CDR3 loop reads CSASRGGGTEAFF. Written as DNA, the CDR3 is TGCAGTGCCAGTAGGGGGGGCGGCACTGAAGCTTTCTTT.

This chain connects TRBV7-9 to TRBJ1-6, with TRBD1 as a possible D gene (6 bases). Trimming removed 1 base from V and 10 bases from J, with 14 bases in between. The germline V gene encodes CDR1 SEHNR and CDR2 FQNEAQ (reference sequence). The CDR3 totals 15 residues. The CDR3 DNA reads as TGTGCCAGCAGCTTAGGTCAGGGGATTGGGTCACCCCTCCACTTT. Its protein product is CASSLGQGIGSPLHF.

This chain connects TRBV14 to TRBJ1-1, with a tentative D call TRBD1 (5 bases). Trimming left V 0 bases short and J 7 bases short, with 18 bases between. Germline V gives CDR1 SGHDN, CDR2 FVKESK. The CDR3 extends over 16 amino acids. The CDR3 sequence is CASSQDRLTAGFEAFF. The CDR3 nucleotides read TGTGCCAGCAGCCAAGATCGGTTGACAGCTGGATTTGAAGCTTTCTTT.

This clone turned up a few times. The V call is TRBV24-1, the J call TRBJ1-5, with D possibly matching TRBD1 (5 bases). The germline V gene has CDR1 KGHDR and CDR2 SFDVKD. CDR3 length: 15 amino acids. V lost 7 bases and J 6 bases, leaving 18 bases between the germline ends. CDR3 sequence: CATRKDSPECQPQHF. The DNA of the CDR3 is TGTGCCACCAGAAAAGACAGCCCCGAGTGTCAGCCCCAGCATTTT.

The V and J genes are TRBV6-1 and TRBJ2-1; TRBD2 agrees at 8 bases. CDR1 is MNHNS and CDR2 is SASEGT in the germline V gene. V was clipped by 4 bases and J by 2 bases; unmatched bases: 7. This CDR3 is built from 16 residues. The CDR3: CASSGGLVTTYNEQFF. For the CDR3, the DNA is TGTGCCAGCAGTGGGGGACTAGTTACAACCTACAATGAGCAGTTCTTC.

V gene TRBV6-6 combines with J gene TRBJ1-1; 8 bases align to TRBD1. The V and J ends lost 6 bases and 1 base, in that order; junction bases with no gene match: 7. Per germline, CDR1 MNHNY and CDR2 SVGAGI (reference sequence). The CDR3 is 15 residues long. The CDR3 loop reads CASRPPGQANTEAFF. CDR3 sequence (DNA): TGTGCCAGCAGACCACCGGGACAGGCGAACACTGAAGCTTTCTTT.

This chain joins TRBV3-1 (or the pseudogene TRBV3-2) and TRBJ1-1; D ambiguous. V dropped 1 base and J dropped 4 bases, with 10 bases sitting between them. Germline V gene sequence: CDR1 LGHDT, CDR2 YNNKEL (reference sequence). The CDR3 length is 14 residues. CDR3 coding DNA: TGTGCCAGCAGCCAAGCGGTTATCGGCACTGAAGCTTTCTTT. It codes for CASSQAVIGTEAFF.

The rearrangement joins TRBV15 to TRBJ2-7; 9 bases line up with TRBD1. Germline values: CDR1 LNHNV, CDR2 YYDKDF (reference sequence). The V and J ends lost 4 bases and 3 bases, in that order; junction bases with no gene match: 4. The CDR3 extends over 14 amino acids. CDR3 DNA: TGTGCCACCAGCAAACAGGGGGCGGTCTACGAGCAGTACTTC. Translated, it gives CATSKQGAVYEQYF.

V is TRBV7-2 and J is TRBJ2-7; no firm D call. V lost 1 base and J 4 bases, leaving 11 bases between the germline ends. Per the germline V gene, CDR1 is SGHTA and CDR2 is FQGNSA. This CDR3 comprises 14 residues. CDR3 DNA sequence: TGTGCCAGCAGCTTAGGGGCCGGTCGTTACGAGCAGTACTTC. It is translated as CASSLGAGRYEQYF.

There are many counts of this clone. The chain couples TRBV3-1 (or the pseudogene TRBV3-2) to TRBJ2-7; tentatively, D is TRBD1 (7 bases). Trimming cost V 8 bases and J 1 base, with 15 bases left between them. The CDR3 is made up of 14 amino acids. CDR1 is LGHDT and CDR2 is YNNKEL in the germline V gene (reference sequence). In DNA, the CDR3 is TGTGCCAGCCGGGGGAACAGGGGATCCTACGAGCAGTACTTC. As protein: CASRGNRGSYEQYF.